The 8 T cell receptor beta chains below come from one sample, sequenced in a study of post-analysis software for immune sequencing data. Study-wide points: The five TRBV segments detected at higher frequency in patients than in controls included TRBV5-6, TRBV5-1 and TRBV20-1.

Their recognized antigens are unknown. The library was made from cDNA and included unique molecular identifiers. TCRdb re-called the PCR reads through MiXCR, storing one row per CDR3 protein. The sample shows approximately 460,000 distinct CDR3 sequences, under 55% of them seen only once. Sequenced: blood. These TCRs come from a girl aged 10 to 17 with multiple sclerosis.

The V call is TRBV6-2 or TRBV6-3, the J call TRBJ2-4; the match to TRBD1 covers 9 bases. TRBJ2-7 explains the end of the DNA better; the J call may be wrong. CDR1 and CDR2 (germline): MNHEY, SVGEGT. The CDR3 is 14 residues long. The CDR3 DNA is TGTGCCAGCAGTTACATACACAGGGGGCACGAGCAGTACTTC. Amino acid sequence: CASSYIHRGHEQYF.

This clonotype has a handful of counts. The CDR3: CSATGTVGGGPYNEQFF. The CDR3 DNA sequence: TGCAGTGCTACAGGTACCGTGGGGGGCGGACCCTACAATGAGCAGTTCTTC. V and J are TRBV20-1 and TRBJ2-1, with D perhaps matching TRBD1 or TRBD2 (6 bases each). Germline-derived CDR1 and CDR2 are DFQATT and SNEGSKA (reference sequence). The CDR3 covers 17 residues. Trimming shortened V by 4 bases and J by 2 bases, and 21 bases separated the two germline ends.

Ten or more counts support this clonotype. V gene TRBV12-3 or TRBV12-4 combines with J gene TRBJ2-7; D perhaps matches TRBD1 (6 bases). CDR3 length equals 15 residues. V lost 3 bases to trimming and J lost 2 bases, with 14 bases between them. The CDR3 protein is CASSLGGQPTYEQYF. The CDR3 DNA reads TGTGCCAGCAGTTTGGGTGGACAGCCCACCTACGAGCAGTACTTC.

This clonotype appeared a few times. This chain uses TRBV12-3 or TRBV12-4 with TRBJ2-7; D remains unclear. Trimming shortened V by 8 bases and J by 2 bases, and 7 bases separated the two germline ends. The CDR3 spans 11 residues. The CDR3 nucleotides are TGTGCCAGCGGCGTGGCCTACGAGCAGTACTTC. Amino acid sequence: CASGVAYEQYF.

This clonotype appeared a single time. This chain joins TRBV7-2 and TRBJ2-4, with a possible D match to TRBD1 (5 bases). Germline values: CDR1 SGHTA, CDR2 FQGNSA. The germline V and J ends were trimmed by 5 bases and 0 bases, with 11 bases remaining between them. The CDR3 totals 15 residues. CDR3 in DNA: TGTGCCAGCAGCAACGGACACGAAGCCAAAAACATTCAGTACTTC. This codes for CASSNGHEAKNIQYF.

The CDR3 DNA reads TGTGCCAGCCCACGGTCTAGCGGGAGGAGTCCCACCACAGATACGCAGTATTTT. Residues: CASPRSSGRSPTTDTQYF. The rearrangement uses TRBV2 and TRBJ2-3, with TRBD2 matching over 11 bases. V shed 8 bases, J shed 2 bases, and the junction held 15 bases outside the gene matches. This CDR3 region has 18 residues. Germline CDR1 and CDR2: SNHLY and FYNNEI.

This chain joins TRBV4-1 and TRBJ1-1; D ambiguous. The V end lost 6 bases, the J end lost 5 bases, and 13 bases lay between the germline ends. Germline V CDR1 and CDR2: MGHRA, YSYEKL. CDR3 length equals 13 residues. For the CDR3, the DNA is TGCGCCAGCAGAGGAGAGGGTTTTACTGAAGCTTTCTTT. Its protein is CASRGEGFTEAFF.

This chain joins TRBV29-1 and TRBJ1-2; 7 nucleotides line up with TRBD1. V trimming: 0 bases; J trimming: 3 bases; junction bases outside the gene matches: 4. This CDR3 region has 14 residues. Germline V gene data show CDR1 as SQVTM and CDR2 as ANQGSEA. The CDR3 region is CSVEEGQADYGYTF. The CDR3 coding sequence is TGCAGCGTTGAAGAAGGACAGGCAGACTATGGCTACACCTTC.